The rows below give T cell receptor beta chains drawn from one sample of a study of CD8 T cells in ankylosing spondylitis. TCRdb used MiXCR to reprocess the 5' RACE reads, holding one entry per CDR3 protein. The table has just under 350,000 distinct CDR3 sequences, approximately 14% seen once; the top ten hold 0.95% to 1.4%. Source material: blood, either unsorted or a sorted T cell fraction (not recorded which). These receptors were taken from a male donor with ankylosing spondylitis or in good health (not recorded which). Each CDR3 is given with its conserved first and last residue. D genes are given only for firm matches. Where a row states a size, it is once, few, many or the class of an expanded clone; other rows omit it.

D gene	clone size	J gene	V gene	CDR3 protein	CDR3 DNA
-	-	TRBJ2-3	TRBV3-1	CASSPMTATDTQYF	TGTGCCAGCAGCCCTATGACAGCAACTGATACGCAGTATTTT
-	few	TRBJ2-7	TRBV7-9	CASSSYLGRRDEQYF	TGTGCCAGCAGCTCCTACTTGGGCCGGCGGGACGAGCAGTACTTC
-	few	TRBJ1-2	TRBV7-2	CASSPRGESGYTF	TGTGCCAGCAGCCCGCGGGGGGAATCTGGCTACACCTTC
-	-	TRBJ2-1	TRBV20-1	CSAKGSYLYNEQFF	TGCAGTGCTAAGGGCTCTTACCTCTACAATGAGCAGTTCTTC
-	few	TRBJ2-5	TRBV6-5	CASNRDGETQYF	TGTGCCAGCAATAGGGACGGCGAGACCCAGTACTTC
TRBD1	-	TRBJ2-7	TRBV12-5	CASGLPGQGLEQYF	TGTGCTAGTGGTCTGCCGGGACAGGGGCTCGAGCAGTACTTC
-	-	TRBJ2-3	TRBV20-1	CSARVLEGADTQYF	TGCAGTGCTAGAGTCTTGGAGGGCGCAGATACGCAGTATTTT
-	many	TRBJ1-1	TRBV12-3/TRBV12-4	CASSLSNRATEAFF	TGTGCCAGCAGTTTAAGTAACAGGGCCACTGAAGCTTTCTTT
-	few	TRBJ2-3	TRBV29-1	CSATGLSTDTQYF	TGCAGCGCAACAGGGTTAAGCACAGATACGCAGTATTTT
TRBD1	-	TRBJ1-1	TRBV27	CASSPQQGGNTEAFF	TGTGCCAGCAGTCCCCAACAGGGGGGGAACACTGAAGCTTTCTTT
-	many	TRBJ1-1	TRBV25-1	CASREGNTEAFF	TGTGCCAGCAGGGAGGGGAATACTGAAGCTTTCTTT
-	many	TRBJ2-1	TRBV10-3	CAISEQDINEQFF	TGTGCCATCAGTGAACAAGATATCAATGAGCAGTTCTTC
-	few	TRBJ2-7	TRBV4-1	CASSQDWGIGQGLGEQYF	TGCGCCAGCAGCCAAGACTGGGGGATCGGACAGGGACTAGGCGAGCAGTACTTC
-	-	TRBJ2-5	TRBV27	CASSSYPGAQYF	TGTGCCAGCAGTTCCTATCCGGGCGCCCAGTACTTC
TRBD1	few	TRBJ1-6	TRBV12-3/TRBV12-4	CASSWDRRGGNSPLHF	TGTGCCAGCAGTTGGGACAGGCGGGGGGGTAATTCACCCCTCCACTTT
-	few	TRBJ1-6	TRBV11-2	CASSLDPGRVPLHF	TGTGCCAGCAGCTTAGACCCTGGCCGAGTGCCCCTCCACTTT
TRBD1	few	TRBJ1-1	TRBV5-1	CASTRMGTATEAFF	TGCGCCAGCACCCGAATGGGGACAGCCACTGAAGCTTTCTTT
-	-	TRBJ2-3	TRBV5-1	CASSLVGTASTDTQYF	TGCGCCAGCAGCTTGGTCGGTACAGCTAGCACAGATACGCAGTATTTT
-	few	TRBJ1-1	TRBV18	CASSKGNTEAFF	TGTGCCAGCTCAAAGGGGAACACTGAAGCTTTCTTT
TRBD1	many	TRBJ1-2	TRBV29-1	CSVEGLTGQGINYGYTF	TGCAGCGTTGAAGGTCTAACGGGACAGGGGATTAACTATGGCTACACCTTC
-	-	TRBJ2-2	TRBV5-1	CASWGPAGNTGELFF	TGCGCCAGCTGGGGTCCAGCGGGGAACACCGGGGAGCTGTTTTTT
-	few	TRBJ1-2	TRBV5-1	CASSLADGWKGYTF	TGCGCCAGCAGCTTGGCGGATGGCTGGAAAGGCTACACCTTC
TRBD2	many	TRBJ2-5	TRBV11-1	CASSSPGLAGLYQETQYF	TGTGCCAGCAGCTCTCCGGGACTAGCGGGATTGTACCAAGAGACCCAGTACTTC
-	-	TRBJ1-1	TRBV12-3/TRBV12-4	CASSTRGHTEAFF	TGTGCCAGCAGTACGCGGGGGCACACTGAAGCTTTCTTT
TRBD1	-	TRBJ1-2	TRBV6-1	CASSPWTGAYGYTF	TGTGCCAGCAGTCCGTGGACAGGGGCCTATGGCTACACCTTC
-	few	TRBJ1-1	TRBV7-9	CASSPRGGLGNTEAFF	TGTGCCAGCAGTCCTAGAGGAGGGCTGGGGAACACTGAAGCTTTCTTT
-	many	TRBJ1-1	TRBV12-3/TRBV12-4	CASSSPGVEAFF	TGTGCCAGCAGTTCCCCGGGGGTCGAAGCTTTCTTT
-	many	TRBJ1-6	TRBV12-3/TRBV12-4	CASSLTVVSSPLHF	TGTGCCAGCAGTTTGACAGTGGTCAGTTCACCCCTCCACTTT
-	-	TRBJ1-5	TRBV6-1	CASTGTGIYSNQPQHF	TGTGCCAGCACGGGAACGGGGATTTATAGCAATCAGCCCCAGCATTTT
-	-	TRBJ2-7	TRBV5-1	CASKERGSYDYEQYF	TGCGCCAGCAAGGAACGGGGGAGTTACGACTACGAGCAGTACTTC
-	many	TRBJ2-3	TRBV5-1	CASSSTRITDTQYF	TGCGCCAGCAGCTCCACTCGAATCACAGATACGCAGTATTTT
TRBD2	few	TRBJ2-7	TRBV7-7	CASSLEVGGEQYF	TGTGCCAGCAGCTTAGAGGTCGGGGGGGAGCAGTACTTC
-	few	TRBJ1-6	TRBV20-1	CSARGGLGGPGDSPLHF	TGCAGTGCTAGAGGGGGACTGGGAGGTCCTGGAGATTCACCCCTCCACTTT
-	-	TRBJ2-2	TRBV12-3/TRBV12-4	CASSLRTNTGDLFF	TGTGCCAGCAGTTTGAGGACGAACACCGGGGATCTGTTTTTT
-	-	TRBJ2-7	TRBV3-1	CASSQEQREQYF	TGTGCCAGCAGCCAAGAACAACGGGAGCAGTACTTC
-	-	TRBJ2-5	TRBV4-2	CASSQGGYTSRETQYF	TGTGCCAGCAGCCAAGGGGGGTACACCTCCAGGGAGACCCAGTACTTC
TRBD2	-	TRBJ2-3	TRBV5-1	CASSSGLAGSDTQYF	TGCGCCAGCAGCTCGGGACTAGCGGGGTCAGATACGCAGTATTTT
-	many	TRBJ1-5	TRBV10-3	CAIRPGPSNQPQHF	TGTGCCATCAGGCCGGGTCCCTCAAATCAGCCCCAGCATTTT
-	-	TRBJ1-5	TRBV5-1	CASSLEGTNQPQHF	TGCGCCAGCAGCTTGGAGGGTACCAATCAGCCCCAGCATTTT
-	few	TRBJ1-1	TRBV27	CASSLRRGEAFF	TGTGCCAGCAGTCTCCGGCGGGGGGAAGCTTTCTTT
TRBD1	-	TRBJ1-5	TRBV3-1	CASSRDRGTVAQHF	TGTGCCAGCAGCCGGGACAGGGGTACGGTGGCCCAGCATTTT
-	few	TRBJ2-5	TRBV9	CASSVAVGQTQETQYF	TGTGCCAGCAGCGTAGCAGTGGGCCAGACCCAAGAGACCCAGTACTTC
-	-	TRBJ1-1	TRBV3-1	CASSQDVPGGNTEAFF	TGTGCCAGCAGCCAAGACGTGCCGGGGGGGAACACTGAAGCTTTCTTT
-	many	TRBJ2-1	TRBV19	CASSIDRRSEQFF	TGTGCCAGTAGTATAGATCGGAGGAGTGAGCAGTTCTTC
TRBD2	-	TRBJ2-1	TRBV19	CASSGLAGVEQFF	TGTGCCAGTAGTGGACTAGCGGGGGTCGAGCAGTTCTTC